This T cell receptor (beta chain) was profiled in a study of blood T cell repertoires in COVID-19. On the study more broadly: COVID-19 samples collected from the United States, Italy and Spain covered acute and convalescent phases.

Seattle participants joined during active infection and were tracked over time. V lost 5 bases and J lost 4, with 12 bases in between. CDR3 length equals 14 residues. Germline V gene data show CDR1 as SGHVS and CDR2 as FQNEAQ. As originally analysed: Estimation of nucleated cell counts was performed using reference gene primer amplification. Produced via immunoSEQ multiplex PCR; TCRdb's table is partial and in-frame only. That table gives V, J and clone size, and the DNA gave D and trimming. This sample has about 290,000 clones; approximately 89% occur once, and the top ten carry around 10%. Sequencing was performed on peripheral blood. This sequence originates from a woman aged 30 to 39 with COVID-19, enrolled during active disease. This chain joins TRBV7-8 and TRBJ2-1; D remains ambiguous. CDR3 residues: CASSPEIMYNEQFF. CDR3 coding DNA: TGTGCCAGCAGCCCGGAGATAATGTACAATGAGCAGTTCTTC.